Many counts were recorded for the clone carrying this T cell receptor (beta chain). As yet, its antigen is unknown. The data are from a study of metastatic and nonmetastatic thyroid tumors. At the level of the study: It was across blood and tumor or nodule tissue from malignant and benign thyroid patients that repertoires were compared. General study findings and limits: Relative to benign nodules, malignant thyroid tumors were reportedly characterized by significantly elevated TCR beta diversity in blood and tumor.

Per the study methods: In papillary thyroid cancer, a distant-metastasis classifier was built using CDR3 differences across clinicopathological groups. TCRdb reprocessed the PCR reads via MiXCR. These V and J calls are TCRdb output, not the study's own analysis. Altogether tens of thousands of clones are present, around 20% being singletons, with the ten largest covering about 8%. J lost 4 bases, V lost 6 bases, and 12 bases had no gene match. CDR3 size: 16 residues. CDR1 is MNHEY and CDR2 is SMNVEV in the germline V gene (reference sequence). Treatment of any kind had been given to no patient before thyroid surgery.

The source is a female donor with papillary thyroid cancer or a benign thyroid nodule (not recorded which). Some clones in this sample may be carry-over from other donors' samples. The sequenced material came from blood. This chain joins TRBV27 and TRBJ1-2, with TRBD1 matching over 9 bases. CDR3 nucleotides: TGTGCCAGCAGCCATACCGGGACAGGGCAGACCTATGGCTACACCTTC. Translating it yields CASSHTGTGQTYGYTF.